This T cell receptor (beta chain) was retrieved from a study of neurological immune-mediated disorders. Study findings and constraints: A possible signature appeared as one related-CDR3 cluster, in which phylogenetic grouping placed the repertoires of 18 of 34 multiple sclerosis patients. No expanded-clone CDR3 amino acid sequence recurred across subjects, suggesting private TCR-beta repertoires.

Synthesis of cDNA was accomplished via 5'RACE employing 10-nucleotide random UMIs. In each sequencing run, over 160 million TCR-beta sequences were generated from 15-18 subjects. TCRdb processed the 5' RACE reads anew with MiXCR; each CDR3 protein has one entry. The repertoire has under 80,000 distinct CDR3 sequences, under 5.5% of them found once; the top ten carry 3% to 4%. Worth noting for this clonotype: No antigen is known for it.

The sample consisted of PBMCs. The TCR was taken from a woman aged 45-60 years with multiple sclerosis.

The CDR3 region has the DNA TGTGCCAGCAGCTTATGGGCAGGCCGGGCAGATACGCAGTATTTT. It is translated as CASSLWAGRADTQYF. The chain couples TRBV11-1 to TRBJ2-3, with D unresolved. The CDR3 has 15 residues. V shed 2 bases and J shed 4 bases, with 13 bases lying between them. Per the germline V gene, CDR1 is SGHAT and CDR2 is FQDESV (reference sequence). Full variable domain (rest looked up from reference TRBV11-1 and TRBJ2-3): EAEVAQSPRYKITEKSQAVAFWCDPISGHATLYWYRQILGQGPELLVQFQDESVVDDSQLPKDRFSAERLKGVDSTLKIQPAELGDSAMYLCASSLWAGRADTQYFGPGTRLTVL.